This TCR beta chain originates from a study of tumor and adjacent non-tumor tissue in lung cancer. The CDR3 has 15 amino acids. V lost 1 base and J lost 11; bases outside the gene matches: 13. Germline loops: CDR1 DFQATT, CDR2 SNEGSKA (reference sequence). This clonotype was seen just once. RNA was extracted from bulk tissue without any cell sorting. Newly diagnosed lung cancer patients had thoracic surgery in China, August–late 2014, without prior chemotherapy. TCRbeta libraries were built with three rounds of nested PCR, modified from ARM-PCR. TCRdb independently ran MiXCR on the multiplex PCR reads; one entry per CDR3 protein. Of 89,000 or so distinct CDR3 sequences detected, around 65% appear once; the ten largest clones hold 15%.

The specimen sequenced was lung tumor tissue. The chain carries TRBV20-1 and TRBJ1-5; 8 bases align to TRBD1. The source of this sequence is a man aged 65 to 79 with non-small cell lung cancer. CDR3 nucleotide sequence: TGCAGTGCTAGAGCTGTCGACAGGGGACTTCACGCCCAGCATTTT. It yields the protein CSARAVDRGLHAQHF.